The source of this TCR beta chain is a study of T cell repertoires in cytomegalovirus infection. The wider study: Matching HLA type and CMV infection were both indicated by public TCR beta signatures. Findings and limits, study-wide: HLA-C-restricted, CMV-specific TCR beta clonotypes were dominant ex vivo. Identification of carriers of CMV plus the relevant HLA was achieved through cumulative public TCR beta family frequency.

TCRdb processed the reads anew with MiXCR; each CDR3 protein has one entry. The sample consists of fewer than 300,000 distinct CDR3 sequences, under 30% of them appearing once. Germline assignment: CDR1 SGHTA and CDR2 FQGNSA. V lost 5 bases to trimming and J lost 6 bases, with 14 bases between them. This CDR3 has 13 amino acids. Comment on this clonotype: The target antigen is unknown.

Sample: PBMCs. This clonotype was obtained from a human donor in good health (CMV status not recorded). Some clones in this sample may be carry-over from other donors' samples. This chain joins TRBV7-2 and TRBJ2-7; D perhaps matches TRBD2 (5 bases). CDR3 nucleotides: TGTGCCAGCAGCCCTAGGACTCCGCCCGAGCAGTACTTC. It specifies CASSPRTPPEQYF.